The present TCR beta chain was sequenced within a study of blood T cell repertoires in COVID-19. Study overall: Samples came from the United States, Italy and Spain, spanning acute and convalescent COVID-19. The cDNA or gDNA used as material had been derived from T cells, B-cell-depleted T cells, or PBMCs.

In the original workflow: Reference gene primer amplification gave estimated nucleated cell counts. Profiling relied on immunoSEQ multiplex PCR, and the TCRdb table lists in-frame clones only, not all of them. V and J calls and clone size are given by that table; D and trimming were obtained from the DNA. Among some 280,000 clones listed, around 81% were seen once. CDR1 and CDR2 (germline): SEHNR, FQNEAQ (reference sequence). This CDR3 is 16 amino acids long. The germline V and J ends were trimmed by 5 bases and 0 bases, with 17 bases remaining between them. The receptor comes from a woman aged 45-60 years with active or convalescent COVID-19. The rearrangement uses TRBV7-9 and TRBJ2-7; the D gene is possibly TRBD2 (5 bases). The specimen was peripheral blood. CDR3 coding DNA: TGTGCCAGCAGCCAACCCCCCTTGGGGAGCTCCTACGAGCAGTACTTC. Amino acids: CASSQPPLGSSYEQYF.